This TCR beta chain stems from a study of blood T cell repertoires in COVID-19. Study summary: Donors in the United States, Italy and Spain gave samples during acute or convalescent COVID-19.

V lost 4 bases and J lost 1; bases outside the gene matches: 3. CDR3 size: 14 residues. From germline, CDR1 is ENHRY and CDR2 SYGVKD. As originally analysed: Cell counts per sample came from amplifying reference gene primers. Sequenced by immunoSEQ multiplex PCR; TCRdb stores in-frame clones only, minus some. V, J and clone size reflect that table, while D and trimming were determined from the DNA. This table holds tens of thousands of clones, 85% to 90% found once. The chain combines TRBV10-3 with TRBJ1-1; 7 positions match TRBD1. The sample taken for sequencing was peripheral blood. The sequence was collected from a man between 60 and 75 years old with acute or convalescent COVID-19. CDR3 in amino acids: CAISGQGENTEAFF. CDR3 coding DNA: TGTGCCATCAGTGGACAGGGCGAGAACACTGAAGCTTTCTTT.